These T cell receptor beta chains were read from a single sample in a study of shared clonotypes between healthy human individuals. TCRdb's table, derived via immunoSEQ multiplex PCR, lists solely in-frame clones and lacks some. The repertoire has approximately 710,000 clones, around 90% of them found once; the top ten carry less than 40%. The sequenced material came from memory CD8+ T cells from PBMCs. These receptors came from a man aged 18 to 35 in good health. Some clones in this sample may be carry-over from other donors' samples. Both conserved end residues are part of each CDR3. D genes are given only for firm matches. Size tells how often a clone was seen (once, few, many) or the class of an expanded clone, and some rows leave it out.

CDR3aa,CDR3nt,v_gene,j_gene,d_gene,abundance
CASSFNRFGVGERETQYF,TGTGCCAGCAGCTTTAACCGGTTCGGGGTGGGGGAGAGGGAGACCCAGTACTTC,TRBV7-6,TRBJ2-5,.,.
CASGGQYSKNIQYF,TGTGCCAGCGGGGGACAGTACTCCAAAAACATTCAGTACTTC,TRBV28,TRBJ2-4,TRBD1,.
CASSLPSDSGNTIYF,TGTGCCAGCAGCTTACCGTCCGACTCTGGAAACACCATATATTTT,TRBV11-2,TRBJ1-3,.,.
CSVDLLGEAFF,TGCAGCGTTGATCTCTTGGGGGAAGCTTTCTTT,TRBV29-1,TRBJ1-1,.,.
CASSEGLAVGVETQYF,TGTGCCAGCAGCGAGGGACTAGCGGTAGGGGTGGAGACCCAGTACTTC,TRBV9,TRBJ2-5,TRBD2,.
CASSQVAGAVTGELFF,TGCGCCAGCAGCCAAGTAGCGGGAGCGGTTACCGGGGAGCTGTTTTTT,TRBV4-1,TRBJ2-2,TRBD2,.
CSVEAIGLAKNSYNEQFF,TGCAGCGTTGAAGCTATAGGGCTAGCGAAGAATTCCTACAATGAGCAGTTCTTC,TRBV29-1,TRBJ2-1,.,.
CASSPTGQEETQYF,TGTGCCAGCTCACCGACGGGACAGGAAGAGACCCAGTACTTC,TRBV18,TRBJ2-5,TRBD1,.
CASSTEVSSPTGQVWLYEQYF,TGTGCCAGCAGTACTGAGGTATCGTCCCCCACTGGACAGGTTTGGCTCTACGAGCAGTACTTC,TRBV28,TRBJ2-7,TRBD1,.
CASSSAGALAKNIQYF,TGTGCCAGCAGCTCGGCGGGGGCGCTAGCCAAAAACATTCAGTACTTC,TRBV5-6,TRBJ2-4,.,.
CASSLSAGDVGQYF,TGTGCCAGCAGTTTATCGGCGGGGGACGTCGGACAGTACTTC,TRBV27,TRBJ2-4,TRBD2,.
CASGLGGYNEQFF,TGTGCTAGTGGTTTAGGTGGGTACAATGAGCAGTTCTTC,TRBV12-5,TRBJ2-1,.,.
CASSLARPLENNEQFF,TGTGCCAGCAGCTTAGCAAGGCCGTTAGAAAACAATGAGCAGTTCTTC,TRBV11-1,TRBJ2-1,.,.
CASSPTDRGNQPQHF,TGTGCCAGCTCACCAACGGACAGGGGTAATCAGCCCCAGCATTTT,TRBV18,TRBJ1-5,TRBD1,once
CASSFSGGTLEQYF,TGCGCCAGCTCCTTCTCGGGGGGCACTCTGGAGCAGTACTTC,TRBV5-1,TRBJ2-7,.,few
CASSLASGTYTDTQYF,TGTGCCAGCAGCTTAGCGTCCGGGACCTACACAGATACGCAGTATTTT,TRBV11-1,TRBJ2-3,.,.
CAITDRDRSYGYTF,TGTGCCATCACTGACAGGGATCGGAGCTATGGCTACACCTTC,TRBV10-3,TRBJ1-2,TRBD1,once
CASKESHTEAFF,TGTGCCAGTAAAGAATCGCACACTGAAGCTTTCTTT,TRBV19,TRBJ1-1,.,.
CASTAGVGTADEQFF,TGTGCCAGCACCGCGGGGGTCGGAACTGCCGATGAGCAGTTCTTC,TRBV6-1,TRBJ2-1,TRBD2,.
CASSPKRGNQPQHF,TGTGCCAGCAGCCCCAAGAGGGGAAATCAGCCCCAGCATTTT,TRBV5-5,TRBJ1-5,.,.
CASSPFRSGREETQYF,TGTGCCAGCAGCCCGTTTCGGAGCGGGAGGGAAGAGACCCAGTACTTC,TRBV27,TRBJ2-5,TRBD2,.
CASSLAVLDNEQFF,TGTGCCAGCAGCCTAGCGGTTCTAGACAATGAGCAGTTCTTC,TRBV7-9,TRBJ2-1,TRBD2,few
CSGVWNTGELFF,TGCAGCGGTGTCTGGAACACCGGGGAGCTGTTTTTT,TRBV29-1,TRBJ2-2,.,once
CASSGFPYEQYF,TGTGCCAGCAGTGGGTTTCCGTACGAGCAGTACTTC,TRBV6-1,TRBJ2-7,.,.